This record concerns one T cell receptor beta chain sequence. Its cognate antigen is unknown. The sample is drawn from a study of T cell repertoires in cytomegalovirus infection. Looking at the study overall: It can be stated that public TCR beta signatures indicated CMV infection as well as a matching HLA type. Whole-study findings and limits: Summed frequency of shared TCR beta families picked out CMV carriers who also had the relevant HLA. Dominating the ex vivo response were HLA-C-restricted CMV-specific TCR beta clonotypes.

CDR3 size: 13 residues. CDR1 is SQVTM and CDR2 is ANQGSEA in the germline V gene. Between the trimmed V and J ends, which lost 1 base and 4 bases, there was a span of 8 bases. MiXCR, run by TCRdb on the reads, gives a single entry per CDR3 protein. The sample lists roughly 920,000 distinct CDR3 sequences, approximately 32% occurring once. The genes are TRBV29-1 and TRBJ1-5; D perhaps matches TRBD1 (6 bases). Sequencing used cultured CD8+ T cells from PBMCs, obtained from culture after CMV antigen stimulation. The TCR originated in a human donor in good health (CMV status not recorded). Some clones in this sample may be carry-over from other donors' samples. For the CDR3, the DNA is TGCAGCGTTGAAGCGGACAGTAATCAGCCCCAGCATTTT. It specifies CSVEADSNQPQHF.